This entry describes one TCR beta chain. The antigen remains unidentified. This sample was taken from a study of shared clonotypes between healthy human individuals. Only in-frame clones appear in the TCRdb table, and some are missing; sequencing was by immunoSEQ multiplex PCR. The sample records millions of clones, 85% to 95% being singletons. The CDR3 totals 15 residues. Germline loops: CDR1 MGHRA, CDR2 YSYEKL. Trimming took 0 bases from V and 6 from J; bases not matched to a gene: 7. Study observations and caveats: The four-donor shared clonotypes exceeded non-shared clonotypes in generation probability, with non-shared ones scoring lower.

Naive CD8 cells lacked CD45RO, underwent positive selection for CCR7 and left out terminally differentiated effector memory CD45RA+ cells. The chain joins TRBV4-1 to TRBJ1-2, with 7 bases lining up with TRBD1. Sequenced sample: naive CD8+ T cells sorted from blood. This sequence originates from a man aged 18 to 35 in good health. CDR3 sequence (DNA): TGCGCCAGCAGCCAAGAAAGGGGGACAGTAAATGGCTACACCTTC. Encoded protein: CASSQERGTVNGYTF.